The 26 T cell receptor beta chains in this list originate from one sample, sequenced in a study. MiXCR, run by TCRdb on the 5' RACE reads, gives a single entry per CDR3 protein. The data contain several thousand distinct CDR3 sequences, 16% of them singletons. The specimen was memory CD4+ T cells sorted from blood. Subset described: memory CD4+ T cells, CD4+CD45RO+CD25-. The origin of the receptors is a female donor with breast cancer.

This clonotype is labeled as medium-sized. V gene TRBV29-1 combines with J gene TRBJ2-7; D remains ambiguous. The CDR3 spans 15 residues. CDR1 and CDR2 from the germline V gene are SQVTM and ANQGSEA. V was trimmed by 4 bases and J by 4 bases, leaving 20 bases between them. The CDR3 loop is CSVGRSGGANYEQYF. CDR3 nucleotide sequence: TGCAGCGTTGGTAGGTCGGGCGGAGCCAATTACGAGCAGTACTTC.

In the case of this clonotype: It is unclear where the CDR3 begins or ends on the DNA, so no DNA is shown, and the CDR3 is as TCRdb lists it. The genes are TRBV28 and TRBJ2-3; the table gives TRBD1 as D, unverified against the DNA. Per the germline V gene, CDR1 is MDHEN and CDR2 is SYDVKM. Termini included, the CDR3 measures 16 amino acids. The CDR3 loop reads CASTFFGPGETDTQYF.

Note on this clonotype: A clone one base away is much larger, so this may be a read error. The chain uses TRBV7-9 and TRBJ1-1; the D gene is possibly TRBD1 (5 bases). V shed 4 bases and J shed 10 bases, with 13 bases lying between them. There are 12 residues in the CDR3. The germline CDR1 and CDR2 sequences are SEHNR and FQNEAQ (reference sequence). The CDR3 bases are TGTGCCAGCAGCTCTACAGGCGGTGGAGCTTTCTTT. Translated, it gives CASSSTGGGAFF.

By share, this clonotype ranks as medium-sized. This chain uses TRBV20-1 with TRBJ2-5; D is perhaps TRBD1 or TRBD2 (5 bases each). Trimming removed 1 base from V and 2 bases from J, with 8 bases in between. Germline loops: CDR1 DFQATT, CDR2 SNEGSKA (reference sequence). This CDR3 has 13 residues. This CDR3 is CSARVWGQETQYF. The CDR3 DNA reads TGCAGTGCTAGAGTCTGGGGGCAAGAGACCCAGTACTTC.

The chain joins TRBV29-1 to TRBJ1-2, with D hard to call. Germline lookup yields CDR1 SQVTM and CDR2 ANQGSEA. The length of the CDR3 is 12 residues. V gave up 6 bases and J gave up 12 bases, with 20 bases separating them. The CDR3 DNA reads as TGCAGCGTGGAGAAGGAAGGAGTTGTTCACACCTTC. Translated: CSVEKEGVVHTF.

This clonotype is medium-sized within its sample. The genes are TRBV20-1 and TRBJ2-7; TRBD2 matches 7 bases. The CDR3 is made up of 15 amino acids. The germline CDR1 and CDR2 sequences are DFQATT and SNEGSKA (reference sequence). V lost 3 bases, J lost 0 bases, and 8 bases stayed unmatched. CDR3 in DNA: TGCAGTGCTAGCGTGTTCGGGGGGAGCTCCTACGAGCAGTACTTC. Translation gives CSASVFGGSSYEQYF.

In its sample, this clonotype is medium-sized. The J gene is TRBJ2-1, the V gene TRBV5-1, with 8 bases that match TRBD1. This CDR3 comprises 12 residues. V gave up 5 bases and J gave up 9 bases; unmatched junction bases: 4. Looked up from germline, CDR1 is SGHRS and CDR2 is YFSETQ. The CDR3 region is CASRPTGGEQFF. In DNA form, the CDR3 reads TGCGCCAGCAGACCCACAGGGGGTGAGCAGTTCTTC.

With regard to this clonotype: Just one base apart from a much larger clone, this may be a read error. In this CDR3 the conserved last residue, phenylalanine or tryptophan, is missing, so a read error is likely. CDR3 sequence (DNA): TGTGCCAGCAGCTCCCAGGGAACCGGGGAGCTGTTTCTT. Protein: CASSSQGTGELFL. This chain links TRBV7-9 with TRBJ2-2, with D maybe TRBD1 (5 bases). Germline CDR1 is SEHNR and CDR2 is FQNEAQ (reference sequence). V lost 4 bases, J lost 5 bases, and 8 bases lay in between. The CDR3 consists of 13 residues.

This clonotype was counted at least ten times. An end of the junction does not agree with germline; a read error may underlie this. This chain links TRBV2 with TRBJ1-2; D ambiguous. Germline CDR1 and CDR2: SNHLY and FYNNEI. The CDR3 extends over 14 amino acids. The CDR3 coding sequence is TGTGCCAGCAGTGTTTCCAAGGAGGTCTATGGCTACGCCTTC. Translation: CASSVSKEVYGYAF. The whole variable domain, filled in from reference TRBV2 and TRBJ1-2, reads EPEVTQTPSHQVTQMGQEVILRCVPISNHLYFYWYRQILGQKVEFLVSFYNNEISEKSEIFDDQFSVERPDGSNFTLKIRSTKLEDSAMYFCASSVSKEVYGYAFGSGTRLTVV.

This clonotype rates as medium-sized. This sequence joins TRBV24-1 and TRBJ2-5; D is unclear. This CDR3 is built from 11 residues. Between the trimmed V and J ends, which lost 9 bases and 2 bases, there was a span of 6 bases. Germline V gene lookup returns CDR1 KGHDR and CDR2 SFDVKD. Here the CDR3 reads CATAQQETQYF. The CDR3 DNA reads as TGTGCCACCGCTCAGCAAGAGACCCAGTACTTC.

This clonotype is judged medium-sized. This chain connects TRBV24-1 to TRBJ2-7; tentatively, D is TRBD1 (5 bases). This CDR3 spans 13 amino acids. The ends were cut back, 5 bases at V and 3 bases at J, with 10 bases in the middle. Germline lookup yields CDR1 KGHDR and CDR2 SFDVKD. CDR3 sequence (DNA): TGTGCCACCAGTGCCATAGACAGCTACGAGCAGTACTTC. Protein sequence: CATSAIDSYEQYF.

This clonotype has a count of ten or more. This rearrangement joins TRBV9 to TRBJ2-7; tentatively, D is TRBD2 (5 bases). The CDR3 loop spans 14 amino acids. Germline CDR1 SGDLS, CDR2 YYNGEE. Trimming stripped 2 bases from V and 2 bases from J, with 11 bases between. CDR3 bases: TGTGCCAGCAGCGTCATAGCGAGGGCCTACGAGCAGTACTTC. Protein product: CASSVIARAYEQYF.

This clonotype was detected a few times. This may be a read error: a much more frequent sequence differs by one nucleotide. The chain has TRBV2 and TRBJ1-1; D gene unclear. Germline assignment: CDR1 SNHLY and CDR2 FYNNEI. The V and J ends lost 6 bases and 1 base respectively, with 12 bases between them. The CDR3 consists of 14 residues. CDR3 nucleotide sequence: TGTGCCAGCAGCCAGAACGTTCCGAACACTGAAGCTTTCTTT. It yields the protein CASSQNVPNTEAFF.

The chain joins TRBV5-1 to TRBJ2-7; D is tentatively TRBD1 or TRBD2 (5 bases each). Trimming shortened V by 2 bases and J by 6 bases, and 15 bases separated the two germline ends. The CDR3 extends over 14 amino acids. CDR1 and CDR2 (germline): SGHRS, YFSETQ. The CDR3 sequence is CASSLGDRWSEQYF. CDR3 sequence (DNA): TGCGCCAGCAGCTTAGGGGACCGATGGTCCGAGCAGTACTTC.

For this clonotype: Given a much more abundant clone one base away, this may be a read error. CDR3 amino acids: CGSRAGGADGYTF. The CDR3 coding sequence is TGTGGCAGCAGGGCAGGGGGCGCCGATGGCTACACCTTC. V and J are TRBV28 and TRBJ1-2; TRBD1 matches at 8 bases. CDR3 size: 13 residues. Germline CDR1 reads MDHEN; CDR2 reads SYDVKM.

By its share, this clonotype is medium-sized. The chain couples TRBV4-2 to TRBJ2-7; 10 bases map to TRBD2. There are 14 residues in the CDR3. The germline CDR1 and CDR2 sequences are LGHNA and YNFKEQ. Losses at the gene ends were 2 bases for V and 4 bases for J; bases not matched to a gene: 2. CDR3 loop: CASSQLAGGYEQYF. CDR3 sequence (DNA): TGTGCCAGCAGCCAATTAGCGGGGGGTTACGAGCAGTACTTC.

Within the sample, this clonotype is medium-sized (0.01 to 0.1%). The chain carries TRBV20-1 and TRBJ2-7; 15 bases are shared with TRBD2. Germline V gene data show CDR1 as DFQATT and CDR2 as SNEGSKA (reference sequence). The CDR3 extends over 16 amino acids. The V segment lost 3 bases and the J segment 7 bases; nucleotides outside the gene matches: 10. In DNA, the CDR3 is TGCAGTGCTAGTCCTGGACTAGCGGGAGGGCCGCGGGAGCAGTACTTC. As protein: CSASPGLAGGPREQYF.

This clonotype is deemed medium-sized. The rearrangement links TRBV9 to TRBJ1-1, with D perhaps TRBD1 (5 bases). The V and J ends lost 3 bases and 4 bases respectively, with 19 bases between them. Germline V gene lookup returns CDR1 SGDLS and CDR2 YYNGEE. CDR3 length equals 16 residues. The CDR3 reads CASSAHFGGGGTEAFF. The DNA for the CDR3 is TGTGCCAGCAGCGCCCACTTCGGGGGGGGAGGCACTGAAGCTTTCTTT.

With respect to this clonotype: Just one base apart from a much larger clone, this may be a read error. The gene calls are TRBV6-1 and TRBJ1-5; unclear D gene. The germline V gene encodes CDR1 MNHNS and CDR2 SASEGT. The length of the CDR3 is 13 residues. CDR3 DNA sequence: TGTGCCAGCAGTGAAGCTCGTCCTCAGCTCCAGCATTTT. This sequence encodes CASSEARPQLQHF.

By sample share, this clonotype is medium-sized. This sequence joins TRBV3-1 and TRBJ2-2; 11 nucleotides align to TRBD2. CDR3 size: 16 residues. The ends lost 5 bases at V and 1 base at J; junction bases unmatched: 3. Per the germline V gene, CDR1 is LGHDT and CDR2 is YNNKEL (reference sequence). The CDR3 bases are TGTGCCAGCAGCTTTACTAGCGGGAGGAACACCGGGGAGCTGTTTTTT. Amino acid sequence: CASSFTSGRNTGELFF.

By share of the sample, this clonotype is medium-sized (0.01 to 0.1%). CDR3 amino acids: CASRRDRLYYGYTF. The CDR3 DNA follows: TGTGCCAGCAGGCGGGACAGATTGTACTATGGCTACACCTTC. The chain joins TRBV12-3 or TRBV12-4 to TRBJ1-2, with 7 bases aligning to TRBD1. The V and J ends lost 6 bases and 3 bases, in that order; junction bases with no gene match: 7. The CDR3 covers 14 residues.

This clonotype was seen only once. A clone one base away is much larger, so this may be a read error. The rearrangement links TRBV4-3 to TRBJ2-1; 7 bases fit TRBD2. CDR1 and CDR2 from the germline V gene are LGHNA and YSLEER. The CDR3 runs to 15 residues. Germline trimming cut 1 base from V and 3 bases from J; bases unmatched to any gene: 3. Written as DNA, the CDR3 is TGCGCCAGCAGCCAAGGTCGGGGGGTCTACAATGAGCAGTTCTTC. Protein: CASSQGRGVYNEQFF.

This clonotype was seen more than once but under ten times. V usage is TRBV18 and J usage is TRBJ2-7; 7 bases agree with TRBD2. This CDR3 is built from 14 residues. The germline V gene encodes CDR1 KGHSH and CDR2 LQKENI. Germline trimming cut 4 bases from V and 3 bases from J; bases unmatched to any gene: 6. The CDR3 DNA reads TGTGCCAGCTCACACTCAGCGGGACTCTACGAGCAGTACTTC. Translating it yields CASSHSAGLYEQYF.

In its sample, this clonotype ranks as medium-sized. CDR3 residues: CASRQLAELQFF. The CDR3 bases are TGTGCCAGCAGACAGCTAGCGGAGCTGCAGTTCTTC. The V gene is TRBV5-5, the J gene TRBJ2-1; TRBD2 matches 7 bases. This CDR3 region has 12 residues. Trimming took 5 bases from V and 12 from J; bases not matched to a gene: 8. Germline CDR1 is SGHKS and CDR2 is YYEKEE (reference sequence).

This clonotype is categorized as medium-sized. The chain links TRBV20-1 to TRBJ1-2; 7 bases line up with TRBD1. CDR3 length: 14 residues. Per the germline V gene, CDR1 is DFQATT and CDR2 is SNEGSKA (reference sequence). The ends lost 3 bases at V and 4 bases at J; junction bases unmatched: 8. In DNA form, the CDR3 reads TGCAGTGCTAGTAGGCAGGGGGGAATCTATGGCTACACCTTC. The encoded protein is CSASRQGGIYGYTF.

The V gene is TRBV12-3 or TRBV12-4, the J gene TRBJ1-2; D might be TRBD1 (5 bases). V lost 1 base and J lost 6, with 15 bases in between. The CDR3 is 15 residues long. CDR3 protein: CASSLVLGRDDGYTF. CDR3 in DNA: TGTGCCAGCAGTTTAGTGCTCGGCAGGGACGATGGCTACACCTTC.